One and the same sample provided the 7 T cell receptor beta chains below, sequenced in a study of blood T cell repertoires in COVID-19. Only in-frame clones appear in the TCRdb table, and some are missing; sequencing was by immunoSEQ multiplex PCR. Among 59,000 or so clones, approximately 91% were seen once, and the ten largest hold approximately 1.6%. The sample was peripheral blood. These receptors were collected from a human donor in a cohort sampled during active COVID-19.

This chain connects TRBV10-2 to TRBJ2-5, with a possible D match to TRBD2 (5 bases). This CDR3 comprises 15 residues. The V and J ends lost 3 bases and 5 bases respectively, with 16 bases between them. Germline values: CDR1 WSHSY, CDR2 SAAADI. The chain's CDR3 is CASSEWTLRPETQYF. CDR3 nucleotides: TGCGCCAGCAGTGAATGGACTCTAAGACCGGAGACCCAGTACTTC.

The chain combines TRBV27 with TRBJ1-6; 11 nucleotides agree with TRBD1. V lost 4 bases to trimming and J lost 0 bases; unmatched junction nucleotides: 5. The CDR3 covers 18 residues. The germline gives CDR1 MNHEY, CDR2 SMNVEV (reference sequence). CDR3 sequence (DNA): TGTGCCAGCAGTTACCGGACAGGGGGCCGCTCCTATAATTCACCCCTCCACTTT. Its translation is CASSYRTGGRSYNSPLHF.

The chain recombines TRBV4-1 with TRBJ2-2, with 9 bases that match TRBD2. V shed 1 base and J 8 bases; nucleotides not matched to a gene: 8. The CDR3 is 16 residues long. Germline values: CDR1 MGHRA, CDR2 YSYEKL. This chain's CDR3 is CASSQVLREGSGELFF. In nucleotides, the CDR3 is TGCGCCAGCAGCCAAGTACTGCGGGAGGGGTCGGGGGAGCTGTTTTTT.

This clone has just a few counts. The V call is TRBV4-3, the J call TRBJ2-7, with no clear D. This CDR3 has 13 residues. Germline values: CDR1 LGHNA, CDR2 YSLEER. V shed 2 bases and J shed 1 base, with 6 bases lying between them. The CDR3 DNA is TGCGCCAGCAGCCAACCGGGTTCCTACGAGCAGTACTTC. Its protein is CASSQPGSYEQYF.

Only a few counts were recorded for this clone. CDR3 sequence reads: CASGATVNSPLHF. For the CDR3, the DNA is TGTGCCAGCGGGGCCACCGTCAATTCACCCCTCCACTTT. The chain couples TRBV28 to TRBJ1-6, with D possibly matching TRBD1 (5 bases). V lost 8 bases, J lost 7 bases, and 12 bases lay in between. Per germline, CDR1 MDHEN and CDR2 SYDVKM. The CDR3 totals 13 residues.

The chain employs TRBV6-2 or TRBV6-3 and TRBJ2-7, with D perhaps matching TRBD1 (6 bases). The CDR3 is 17 amino acids. CDR1 and CDR2 from the germline V gene are MNHEY and SVGEGT. Trimming removed 4 bases from V and 3 bases from J, with 22 bases in between. The CDR3 nucleotides are TGTGCCAGCAGTTTAATATTAACGCCGGGACAAGACTACGAGCAGTACTTC. Its protein product is CASSLILTPGQDYEQYF.

The chain recombines TRBV7-2 with TRBJ2-7; D not certain. The CDR3 is made up of 12 amino acids. V was trimmed by 5 bases and J by 2 bases, leaving 7 bases between them. Germline values: CDR1 SGHTA, CDR2 FQGNSA. The CDR3 DNA sequence: TGTGCCAGCAGCCCCCAGGCCTACGAGCAGTACTTC. It specifies CASSPQAYEQYF.